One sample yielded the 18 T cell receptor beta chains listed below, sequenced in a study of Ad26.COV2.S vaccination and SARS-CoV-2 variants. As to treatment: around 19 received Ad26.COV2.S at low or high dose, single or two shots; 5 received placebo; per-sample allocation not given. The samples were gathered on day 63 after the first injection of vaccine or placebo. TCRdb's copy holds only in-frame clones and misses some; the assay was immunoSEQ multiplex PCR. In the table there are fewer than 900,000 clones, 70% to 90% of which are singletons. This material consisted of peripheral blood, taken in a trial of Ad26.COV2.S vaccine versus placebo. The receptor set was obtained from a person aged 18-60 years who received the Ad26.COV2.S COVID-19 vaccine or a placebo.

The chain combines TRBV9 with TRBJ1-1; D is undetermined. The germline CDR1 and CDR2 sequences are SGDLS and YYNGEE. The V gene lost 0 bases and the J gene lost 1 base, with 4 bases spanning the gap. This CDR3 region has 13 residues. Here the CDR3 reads CASSVEKNTEAFF. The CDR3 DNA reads TGTGCCAGCAGCGTAGAAAAGAACACTGAAGCTTTCTTT.

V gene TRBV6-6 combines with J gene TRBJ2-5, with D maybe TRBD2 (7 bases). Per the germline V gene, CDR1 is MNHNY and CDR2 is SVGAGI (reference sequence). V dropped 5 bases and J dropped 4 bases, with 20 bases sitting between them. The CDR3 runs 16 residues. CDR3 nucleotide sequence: TGTGCCAGCAGTATCGGTGGGGGGGGCTTGGGAGAGACCCAGTACTTC. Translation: CASSIGGGGLGETQYF.

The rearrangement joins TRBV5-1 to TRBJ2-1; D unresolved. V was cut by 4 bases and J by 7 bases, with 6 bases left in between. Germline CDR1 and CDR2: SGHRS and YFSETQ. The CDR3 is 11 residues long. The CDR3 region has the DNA TGCGCCAGCAGCACCGAAAATGAGCAGTTCTTC. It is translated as CASSTENEQFF.

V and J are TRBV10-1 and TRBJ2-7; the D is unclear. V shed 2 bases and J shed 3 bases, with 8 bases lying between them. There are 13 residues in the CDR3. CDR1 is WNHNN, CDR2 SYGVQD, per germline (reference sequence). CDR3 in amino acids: CASSESESYEQYF. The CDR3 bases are TGCGCCAGCAGTGAGAGCGAGAGCTACGAGCAGTACTTC.

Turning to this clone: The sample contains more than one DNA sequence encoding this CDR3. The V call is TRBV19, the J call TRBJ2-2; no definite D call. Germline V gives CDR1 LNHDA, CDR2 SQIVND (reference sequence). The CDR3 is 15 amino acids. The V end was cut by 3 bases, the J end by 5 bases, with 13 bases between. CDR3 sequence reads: CASSIAREWTGELFF. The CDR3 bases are TGTGCCAGTAGTATTGCCCGAGAATGGACCGGGGAGCTGTTTTTT. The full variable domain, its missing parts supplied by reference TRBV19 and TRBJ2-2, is DGGITQSPKYLFRKEGQNVTLSCEQNLNHDAMYWYRQDPGQGLRLIYYSQIVNDFQKGDIAEGYSVSREKKESFPLTVTSAQKNPTAFYLCASSIAREWTGELFFGEGSRLTVL.

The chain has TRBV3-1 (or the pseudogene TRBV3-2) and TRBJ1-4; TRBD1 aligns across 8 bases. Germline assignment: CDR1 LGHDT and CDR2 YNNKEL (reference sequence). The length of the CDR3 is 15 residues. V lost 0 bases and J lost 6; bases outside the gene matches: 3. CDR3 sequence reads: CASSQEAGGYEKLFF. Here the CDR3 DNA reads TGTGCCAGCAGCCAAGAGGCAGGGGGCTATGAAAAACTGTTTTTT.

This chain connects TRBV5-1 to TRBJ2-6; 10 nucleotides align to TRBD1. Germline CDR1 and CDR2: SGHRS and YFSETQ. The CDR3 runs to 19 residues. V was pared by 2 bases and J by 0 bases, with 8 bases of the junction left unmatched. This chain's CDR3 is CASSLAGTGALSGANVLTF. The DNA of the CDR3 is TGCGCCAGCAGCTTAGCCGGGACAGGGGCTCTCTCTGGGGCCAACGTCCTGACTTTC.

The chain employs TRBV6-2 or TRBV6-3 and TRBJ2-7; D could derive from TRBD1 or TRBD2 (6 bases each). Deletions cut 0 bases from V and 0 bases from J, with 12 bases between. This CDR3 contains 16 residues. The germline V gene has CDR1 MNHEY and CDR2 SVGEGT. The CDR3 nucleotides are TGTGCCAGCAGTTACTCGCAGGGGAGGTTCTCCTACGAGCAGTACTTC. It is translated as CASSYSQGRFSYEQYF.

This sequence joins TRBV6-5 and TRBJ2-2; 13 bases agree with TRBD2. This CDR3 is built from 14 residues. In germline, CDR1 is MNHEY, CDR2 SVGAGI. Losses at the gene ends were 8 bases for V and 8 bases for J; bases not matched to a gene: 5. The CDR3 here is CASGLAGDPGELFF. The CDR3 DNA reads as TGTGCCAGCGGACTAGCGGGAGACCCGGGGGAGCTGTTTTTT.

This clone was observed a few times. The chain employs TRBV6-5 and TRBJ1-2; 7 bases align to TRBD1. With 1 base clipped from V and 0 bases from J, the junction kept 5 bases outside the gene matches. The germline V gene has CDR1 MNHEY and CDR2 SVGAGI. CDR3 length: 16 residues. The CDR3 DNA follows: TGTGCCAGCAGTTACTGGACAGGAACATCTAACTATGGCTACACCTTC. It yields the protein CASSYWTGTSNYGYTF.

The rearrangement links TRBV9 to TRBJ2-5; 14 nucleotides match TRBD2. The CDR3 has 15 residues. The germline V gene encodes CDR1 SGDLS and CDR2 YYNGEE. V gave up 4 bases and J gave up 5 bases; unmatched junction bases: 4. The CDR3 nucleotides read TGTGCCAGCAGCCCGGGGACTAGCGGGGGTGAGACCCAGTACTTC. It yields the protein CASSPGTSGGETQYF. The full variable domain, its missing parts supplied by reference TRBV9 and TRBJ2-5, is DSGVTQTPKHLITATGQRVTLRCSPRSGDLSVYWYQQSLDQGLQFLIQYYNGEERAKGNILERFSAQQFPDLHSELNLSSLELGDSALYFCASSPGTSGGETQYFGPGTRLLVL.

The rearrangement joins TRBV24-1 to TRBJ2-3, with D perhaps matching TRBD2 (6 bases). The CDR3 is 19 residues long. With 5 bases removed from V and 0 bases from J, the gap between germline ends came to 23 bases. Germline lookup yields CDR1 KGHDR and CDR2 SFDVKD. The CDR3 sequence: CATSALGWVGGNSTDTQYF. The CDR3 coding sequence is TGTGCCACCAGTGCTCTCGGGTGGGTTGGCGGGAACAGCACAGATACGCAGTATTTT.

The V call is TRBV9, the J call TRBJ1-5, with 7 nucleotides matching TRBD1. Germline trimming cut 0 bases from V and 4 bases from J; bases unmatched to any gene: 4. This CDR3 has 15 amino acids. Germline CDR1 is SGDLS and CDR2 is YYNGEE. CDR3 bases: TGTGCCAGCAGCGTAGGGGGGACAGTTAATCAGCCCCAGCATTTT. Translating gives CASSVGGTVNQPQHF.

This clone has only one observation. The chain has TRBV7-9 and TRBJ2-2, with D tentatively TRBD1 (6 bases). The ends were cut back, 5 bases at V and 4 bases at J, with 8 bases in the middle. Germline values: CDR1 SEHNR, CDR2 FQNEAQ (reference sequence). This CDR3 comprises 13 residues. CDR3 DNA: TGTGCCAGCAGCCAACAGGGCACCGGGGAGCTGTTTTTT. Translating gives CASSQQGTGELFF.

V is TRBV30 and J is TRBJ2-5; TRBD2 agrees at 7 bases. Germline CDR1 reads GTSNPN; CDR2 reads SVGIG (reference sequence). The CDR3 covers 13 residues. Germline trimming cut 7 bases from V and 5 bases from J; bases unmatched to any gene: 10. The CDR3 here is CAYSSGTGETQYF. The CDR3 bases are TGTGCCTATTCCAGCGGGACGGGGGAGACCCAGTACTTC.

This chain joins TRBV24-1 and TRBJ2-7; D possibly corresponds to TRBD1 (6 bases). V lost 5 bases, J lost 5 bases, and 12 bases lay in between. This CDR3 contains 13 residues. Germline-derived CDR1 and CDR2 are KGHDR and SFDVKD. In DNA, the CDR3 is TGTGCCACCAGTGTGGGGGCTGTAAACGAGCAGTACTTC. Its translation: CATSVGAVNEQYF.

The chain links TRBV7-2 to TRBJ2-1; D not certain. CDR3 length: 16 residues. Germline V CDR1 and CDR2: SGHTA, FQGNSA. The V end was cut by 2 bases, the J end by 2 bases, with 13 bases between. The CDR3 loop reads CASSLIAAAAYNEQFF. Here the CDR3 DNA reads TGTGCCAGCAGCTTAATTGCCGCCGCGGCCTACAATGAGCAGTTCTTC.

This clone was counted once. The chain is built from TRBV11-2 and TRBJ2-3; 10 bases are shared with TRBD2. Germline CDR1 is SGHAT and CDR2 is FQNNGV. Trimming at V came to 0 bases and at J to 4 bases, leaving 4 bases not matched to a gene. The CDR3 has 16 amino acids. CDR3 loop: CASSLEGAGGPDTQYF. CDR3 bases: TGTGCCAGCAGCTTAGAGGGAGCGGGAGGGCCAGATACGCAGTATTTT.